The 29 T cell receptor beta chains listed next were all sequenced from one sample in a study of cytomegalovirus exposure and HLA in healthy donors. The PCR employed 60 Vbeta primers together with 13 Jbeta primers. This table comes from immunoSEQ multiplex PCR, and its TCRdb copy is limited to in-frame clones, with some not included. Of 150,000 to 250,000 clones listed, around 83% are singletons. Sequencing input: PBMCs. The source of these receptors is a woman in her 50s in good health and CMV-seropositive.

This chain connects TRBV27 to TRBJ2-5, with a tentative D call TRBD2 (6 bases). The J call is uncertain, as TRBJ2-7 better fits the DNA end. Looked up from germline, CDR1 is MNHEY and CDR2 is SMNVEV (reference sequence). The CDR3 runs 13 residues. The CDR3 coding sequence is TGTGCCAGCAGTAATAGCGGATTCTACGAGCAGTACTTC. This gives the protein CASSNSGFYEQYF.

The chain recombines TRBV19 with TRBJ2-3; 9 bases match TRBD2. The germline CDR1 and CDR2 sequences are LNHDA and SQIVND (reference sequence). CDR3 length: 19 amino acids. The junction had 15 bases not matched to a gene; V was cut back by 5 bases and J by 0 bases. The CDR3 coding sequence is TGTGCCAGTAGTCATCCGAGGGCTAGCGGGATTGGGAGCACAGATACGCAGTATTTT. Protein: CASSHPRASGIGSTDTQYF.

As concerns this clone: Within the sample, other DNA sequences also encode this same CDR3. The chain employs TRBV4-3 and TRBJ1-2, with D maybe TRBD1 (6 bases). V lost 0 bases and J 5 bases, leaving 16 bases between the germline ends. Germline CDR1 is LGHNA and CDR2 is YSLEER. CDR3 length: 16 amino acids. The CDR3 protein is CASSQDWRQEGYGYTF. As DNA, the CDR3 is TGCGCCAGCAGCCAAGATTGGAGACAGGAAGGGTATGGCTACACCTTC.

CDR3 amino acids: CASSLMEAGPGFLAKNIQYF. In DNA, the CDR3 is TGTGCCAGCAGCTTGATGGAAGCCGGTCCAGGGTTTCTAGCCAAAAACATTCAGTACTTC. This sequence joins TRBV5-4 and TRBJ2-4; tentative D call: TRBD1 (5 bases). Germline V gives CDR1 SGHNT, CDR2 YYREEE (reference sequence). The CDR3 spans 20 residues. With 1 base removed from V and 0 bases from J, the gap between germline ends came to 23 bases.

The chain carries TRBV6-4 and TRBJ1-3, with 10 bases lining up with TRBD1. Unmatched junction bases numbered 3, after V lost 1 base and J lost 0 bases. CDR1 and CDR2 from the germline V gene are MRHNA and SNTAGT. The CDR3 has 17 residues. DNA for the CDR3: TGTGCCAGCAGTGACTGGACAGGGGGGAGCTCTGGAAACACCATATATTTT. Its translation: CASSDWTGGSSGNTIYF.

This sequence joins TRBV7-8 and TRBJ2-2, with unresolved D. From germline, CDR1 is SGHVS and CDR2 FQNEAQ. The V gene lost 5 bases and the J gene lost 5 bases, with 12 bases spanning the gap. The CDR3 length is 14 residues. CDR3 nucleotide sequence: TGTGCCAGCAGCCTATGGAGCCATACCGGGGAGCTGTTTTTT. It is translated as CASSLWSHTGELFF.

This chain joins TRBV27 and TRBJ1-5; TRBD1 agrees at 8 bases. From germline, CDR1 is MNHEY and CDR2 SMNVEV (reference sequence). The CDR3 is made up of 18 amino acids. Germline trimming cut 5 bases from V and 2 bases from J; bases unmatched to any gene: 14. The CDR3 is CASSSPDRELRGNQPQHF. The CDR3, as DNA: TGTGCCAGCAGTAGCCCGGACAGGGAATTGCGGGGCAATCAGCCCCAGCATTTT.

For the CDR3, the DNA is TGTGCCAGCAGACATCCGACTACCTCCACAGATACGCAGTATTTT. Protein product: CASRHPTTSTDTQYF. The gene calls are TRBV27 and TRBJ2-3; a weak D match, TRBD2 (5 bases). Trimming stripped 6 bases from V and 2 bases from J, with 15 bases between. This CDR3 comprises 15 residues. Looked up from germline, CDR1 is MNHEY and CDR2 is SMNVEV (reference sequence).

DNA for the CDR3: TGTGCCAGCAGCCAAGACATGGGCGAAAAACTGTTTTTT. This gives the protein CASSQDMGEKLFF. The chain couples TRBV28 to TRBJ1-4; no firm D call. CDR3 length: 13 residues. CDR1 MDHEN and CDR2 SYDVKM come from the germline V gene. Trimming took 6 bases from V and 8 from J, leaving 13 bases between them. Together with reference TRBV28 and TRBJ1-4, the CDR3 gives the full variable domain: DVKVTQSSRYLVKRTGEKVFLECVQDMDHENMFWYRQDPGLGLRLIYFSYDVKMKEKGDIPEGYSVSREKKERFSLILESASTNQTSMYLCASSQDMGEKLFFGSGTQLSVL.

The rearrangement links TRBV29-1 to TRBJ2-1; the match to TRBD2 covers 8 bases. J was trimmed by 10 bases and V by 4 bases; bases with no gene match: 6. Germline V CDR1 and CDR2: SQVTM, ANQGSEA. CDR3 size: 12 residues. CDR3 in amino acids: CSVASGSGEQFF. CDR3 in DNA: TGCAGCGTTGCAAGCGGGAGTGGCGAGCAGTTCTTC.

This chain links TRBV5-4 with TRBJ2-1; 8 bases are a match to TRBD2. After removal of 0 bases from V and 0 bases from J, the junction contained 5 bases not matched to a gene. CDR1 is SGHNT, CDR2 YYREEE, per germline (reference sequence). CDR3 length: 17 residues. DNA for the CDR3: TGTGCCAGCAGCTTGGCTAGCGGGCGTAGCTCCTACAATGAGCAGTTCTTC. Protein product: CASSLASGRSSYNEQFF.

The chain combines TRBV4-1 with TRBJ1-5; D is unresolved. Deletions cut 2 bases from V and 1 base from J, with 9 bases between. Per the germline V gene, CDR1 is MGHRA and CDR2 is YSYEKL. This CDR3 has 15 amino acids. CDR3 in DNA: TGCGCCAGCAGCCAAAGAAGCGGGAGCAATCAGCCCCAGCATTTT. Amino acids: CASSQRSGSNQPQHF.

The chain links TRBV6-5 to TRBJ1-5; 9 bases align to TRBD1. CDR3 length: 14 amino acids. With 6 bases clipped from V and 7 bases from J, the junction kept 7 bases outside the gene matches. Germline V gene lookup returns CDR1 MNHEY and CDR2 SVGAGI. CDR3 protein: CASRTTGGHQPQHF. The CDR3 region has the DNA TGTGCCAGCAGGACAACAGGGGGCCACCAGCCCCAGCATTTT.

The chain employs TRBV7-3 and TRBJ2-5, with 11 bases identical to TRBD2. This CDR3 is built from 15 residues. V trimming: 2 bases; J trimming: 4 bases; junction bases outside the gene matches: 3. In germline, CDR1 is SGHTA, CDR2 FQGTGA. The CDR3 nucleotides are TGTGCCAGCAGCTTAGCCGGGACTAGCGGAGAGACCCAGTACTTC. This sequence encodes CASSLAGTSGETQYF.

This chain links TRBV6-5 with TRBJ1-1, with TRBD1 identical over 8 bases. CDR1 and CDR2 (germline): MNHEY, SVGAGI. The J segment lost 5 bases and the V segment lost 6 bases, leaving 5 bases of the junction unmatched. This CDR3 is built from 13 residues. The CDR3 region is CASRITGGTEAFF. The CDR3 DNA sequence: TGTGCCAGCAGAATCACAGGGGGAACTGAAGCTTTCTTT.

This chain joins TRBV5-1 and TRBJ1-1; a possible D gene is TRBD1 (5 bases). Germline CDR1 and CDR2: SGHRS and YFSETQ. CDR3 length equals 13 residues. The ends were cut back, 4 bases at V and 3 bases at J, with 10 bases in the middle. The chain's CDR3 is CASSPTGDTEAFF. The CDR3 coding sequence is TGCGCCAGCAGCCCAACAGGAGACACTGAAGCTTTCTTT.

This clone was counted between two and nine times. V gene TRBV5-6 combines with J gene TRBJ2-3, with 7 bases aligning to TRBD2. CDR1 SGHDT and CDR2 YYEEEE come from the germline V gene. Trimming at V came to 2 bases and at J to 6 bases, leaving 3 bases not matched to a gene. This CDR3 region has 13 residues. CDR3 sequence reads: CASSLAGRDTQYF. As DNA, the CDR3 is TGTGCCAGCAGCTTAGCGGGGCGGGATACGCAGTATTTT.

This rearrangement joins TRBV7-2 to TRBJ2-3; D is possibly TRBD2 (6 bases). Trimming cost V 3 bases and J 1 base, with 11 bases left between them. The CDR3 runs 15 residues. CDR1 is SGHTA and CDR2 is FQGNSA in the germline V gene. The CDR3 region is CASSLLPGGTDTQYF. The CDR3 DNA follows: TGTGCCAGCAGCTTGCTACCGGGAGGCACAGATACGCAGTATTTT.

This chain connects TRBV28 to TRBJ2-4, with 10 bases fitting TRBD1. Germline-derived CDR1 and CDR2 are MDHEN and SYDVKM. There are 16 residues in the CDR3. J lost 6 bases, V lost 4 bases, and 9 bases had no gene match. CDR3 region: CASSWLRQGARNIQYF. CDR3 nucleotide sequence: TGTGCCAGCAGTTGGTTGAGACAGGGGGCTCGAAACATTCAGTACTTC.

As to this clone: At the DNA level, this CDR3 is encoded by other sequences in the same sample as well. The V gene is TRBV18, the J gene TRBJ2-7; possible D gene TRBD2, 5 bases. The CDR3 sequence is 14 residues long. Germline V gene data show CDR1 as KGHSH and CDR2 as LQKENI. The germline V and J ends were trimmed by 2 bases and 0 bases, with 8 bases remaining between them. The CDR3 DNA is TGTGCCAGCTCACCAACGGGGAGCTCCTACGAGCAGTACTTC. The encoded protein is CASSPTGSSYEQYF. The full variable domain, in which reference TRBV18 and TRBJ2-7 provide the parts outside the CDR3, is NAGVMQNPRHLVRRRGQEARLRCSPMKGHSHVYWYRQLPEEGLKFMVYLQKENIIDESGMPKERFSAEFPKEGPSILRIQQVVRGDSAAYFCASSPTGSSYEQYFGPGTRLTVT.

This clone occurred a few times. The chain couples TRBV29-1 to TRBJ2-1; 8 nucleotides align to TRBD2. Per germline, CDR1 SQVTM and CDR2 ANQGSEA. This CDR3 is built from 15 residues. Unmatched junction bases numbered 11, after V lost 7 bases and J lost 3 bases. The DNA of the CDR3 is TGCAGCGGGGAAGGACTAGCCGTCGACTACAATGAGCAGTTCTTC. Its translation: CSGEGLAVDYNEQFF.

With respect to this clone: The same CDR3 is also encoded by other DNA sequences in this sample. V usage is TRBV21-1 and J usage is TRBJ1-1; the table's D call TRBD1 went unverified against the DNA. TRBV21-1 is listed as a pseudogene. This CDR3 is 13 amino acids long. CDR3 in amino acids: CASSARQANEAFF. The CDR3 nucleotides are TGCGCCAGCAGCGCCCGACAAGCCAATGAAGCTTTCTTT.

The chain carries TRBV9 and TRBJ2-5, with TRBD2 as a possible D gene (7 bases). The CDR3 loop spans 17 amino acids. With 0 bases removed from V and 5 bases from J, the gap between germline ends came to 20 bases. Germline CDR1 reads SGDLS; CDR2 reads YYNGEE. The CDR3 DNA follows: TGTGCCAGCAGCGTAGAGGGGGAGGGGGGCGTCGGCGAGACCCAGTACTTC. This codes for CASSVEGEGGVGETQYF.

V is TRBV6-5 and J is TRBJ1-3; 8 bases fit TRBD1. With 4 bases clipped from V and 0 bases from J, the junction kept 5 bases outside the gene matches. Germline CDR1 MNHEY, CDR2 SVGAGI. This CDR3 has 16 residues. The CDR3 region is CASSSGQGNSGNTIYF. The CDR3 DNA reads TGTGCCAGCAGTTCCGGACAGGGAAACTCTGGAAACACCATATATTTT.

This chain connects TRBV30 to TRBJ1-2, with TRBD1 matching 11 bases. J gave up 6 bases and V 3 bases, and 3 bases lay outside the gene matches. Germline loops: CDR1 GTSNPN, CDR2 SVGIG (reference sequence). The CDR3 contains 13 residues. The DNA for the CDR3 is TGTGCCTGGAGAGGACAGGGGGCCCATGGCTACACCTTC. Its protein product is CAWRGQGAHGYTF.

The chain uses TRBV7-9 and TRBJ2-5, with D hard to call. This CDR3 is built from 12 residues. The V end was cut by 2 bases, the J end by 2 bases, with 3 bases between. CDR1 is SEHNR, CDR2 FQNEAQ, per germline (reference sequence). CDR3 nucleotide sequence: TGTGCCAGCAGCTTACAGCAAGAGACCCAGTACTTC. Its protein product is CASSLQQETQYF. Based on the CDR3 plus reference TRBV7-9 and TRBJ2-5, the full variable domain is DTGVSQNPRHKITKRGQNVTFRCDPISEHNRLYWYRQTLGQGPEFLTYFQNEAQLEKSRLLSDRFSAERPKGSFSTLEIQRTEQGDSAMYLCASSLQQETQYFGPGTRLLVL.

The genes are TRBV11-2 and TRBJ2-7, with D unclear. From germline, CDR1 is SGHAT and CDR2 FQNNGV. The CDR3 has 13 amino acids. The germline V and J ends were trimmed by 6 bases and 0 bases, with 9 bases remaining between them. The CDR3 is CASRRITSYEQYF. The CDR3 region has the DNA TGTGCCAGCAGGAGGATTACCTCCTACGAGCAGTACTTC.

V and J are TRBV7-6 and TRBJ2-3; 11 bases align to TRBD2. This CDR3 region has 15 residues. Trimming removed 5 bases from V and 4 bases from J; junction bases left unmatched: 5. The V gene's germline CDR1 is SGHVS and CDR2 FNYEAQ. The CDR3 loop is CASSPLAGAPDTQYF. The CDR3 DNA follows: TGTGCCAGCAGCCCACTAGCGGGAGCTCCAGATACGCAGTATTTT.

The CDR3 protein is CASSVLGNTDTQYF. CDR3 nucleotide sequence: TGTGCCAGCAGCGTCCTCGGGAACACAGATACGCAGTATTTT. The chain is built from TRBV7-8 and TRBJ2-3; a weak D match, TRBD2 (5 bases). The CDR3 has 14 residues. Trimming removed 5 bases at V and 2 bases at J, with 11 bases between. Germline assignment: CDR1 SGHVS and CDR2 FQNEAQ.